Presented here are 6 T cell receptor beta chains from one specimen sequenced in a study of Ad26.COV2.S vaccination and SARS-CoV-2 variants. Treatment reported: approximately 18 received Ad26.COV2.S at low or high dose, single or two shots; 5 received placebo; per-sample allocation not given. Day 63 after the first injection of vaccine or placebo was the sampling time. Only in-frame clones appear in the TCRdb table, and some are missing; sequencing was by immunoSEQ multiplex PCR. This repertoire shows about 450,000 clones, 89% found once; its top ten account for over 2%. The sequenced sample was peripheral blood, obtained in a trial of Ad26.COV2.S vaccine versus placebo. These receptors came from a person aged 18-65 years who received the Ad26.COV2.S COVID-19 vaccine or a placebo.

The sample holds one count of this clone. The rearrangement uses TRBV5-8 and TRBJ2-1, with TRBD2 matching 12 bases. V trimming: 4 bases; J trimming: 3 bases; junction bases outside the gene matches: 5. The CDR3 is made up of 16 amino acids. CDR1 is SGHTS, CDR2 YDEGEE, per germline. In nucleotides, the CDR3 is TGTGCCAGCAGCAGACGACTAGCGGGGGACTACAATGAGCAGTTCTTC. It is translated as CASSRRLAGDYNEQFF.

Worth noting for this clone: Within the sample, other DNA sequences also encode this same CDR3. The V and J genes are TRBV7-2 and TRBJ2-2; D remains unclear. Germline V gene data show CDR1 as SGHTA and CDR2 as FQGNSA. V lost 1 base to trimming and J lost 2 bases, with 5 bases between them. The CDR3 extends over 14 amino acids. The CDR3 protein is CASSLVPNTGELFF. The DNA for the CDR3 is TGTGCCAGCAGCTTAGTACCTAACACCGGGGAGCTGTTTTTT.

J is TRBJ1-2 and V is TRBV16; 9 bases align to TRBD1. The CDR3 length is 14 residues. The germline V gene encodes CDR1 KGHSY and CDR2 FQNENV. J was trimmed by 2 bases and V by 6 bases; bases with no gene match: 4. CDR3 residues: CASSDRGLNYGYTF. The DNA for the CDR3 is TGTGCCAGCAGTGACAGGGGGTTGAACTATGGCTACACCTTC.

V is TRBV4-1 and J is TRBJ1-5; TRBD1 agrees at 11 bases. Looked up from germline, CDR1 is MGHRA and CDR2 is YSYEKL. CDR3 length: 16 amino acids. With 3 bases clipped from V and 5 bases from J, the junction kept 6 bases outside the gene matches. Here the CDR3 reads CASSHDRTGGDQPQHF. Written as DNA, the CDR3 is TGCGCCAGCAGCCACGATAGGACAGGGGGCGATCAGCCCCAGCATTTT.

The rearrangement links TRBV27 to TRBJ2-5, with D tentatively TRBD1 (6 bases). Germline V lookup: CDR1 MNHEY, CDR2 SMNVEV (reference sequence). V was clipped by 2 bases and J by 2 bases, with 15 bases between them. There are 16 residues in the CDR3. The CDR3 protein is CASSLRPTGYQETQYF. The CDR3 DNA reads as TGTGCCAGCAGTTTACGACCTACAGGGTATCAAGAGACCCAGTACTTC.

The chain carries TRBV10-3 and TRBJ2-7; D might be TRBD2 (5 bases). Germline CDR1 and CDR2: ENHRY and SYGVKD. The CDR3 totals 17 residues. Trimming shortened V by 5 bases and J by 2 bases, and 22 bases separated the two germline ends. The CDR3: CAISLQRSRDTTYEQYV. In nucleotides, the CDR3 is TGTGCCATCAGTCTACAACGTTCCCGGGATACTACCTACGAGCAGTACGTC.